The source of this T cell receptor beta chain is a study of blood T cell repertoires in COVID-19. Background on the study: Material from acute and convalescent COVID-19 was sourced from the United States, Italy and Spain.

Original processing notes: Estimated nucleated cell counts came from reference gene primer amplification. Method: immunoSEQ multiplex PCR; TCRdb's copy keeps in-frame clones and lacks some. V, J and clone size are taken as reported in that table, and D and trimming were inferred from the DNA itself. The sample holds more than 200,000 clones, 75% to 95% seen once. J lost 2 bases, V lost 5 bases, and 7 bases had no gene match. Germline V gene sequence: CDR1 SGHVS, CDR2 FQNEAQ. The CDR3 loop spans 15 amino acids. Sequencing was done on a sample of PBMCs or T cells enriched from blood (not recorded which). This sequence joins TRBV7-8 and TRBJ2-5; 8 bases match TRBD2. The TCR sequence derives from a woman between 18 and 29 years old who had recovered from COVID-19. This CDR3 reads CASSLQAGGQETQYF. DNA of the CDR3: TGTGCCAGCAGCCTCCAGGCGGGGGGACAAGAGACCCAGTACTTC.